The present entry profiles one TCR beta chain with its context. Germline V gene sequence: CDR1 PRHDT, CDR2 FYEKMQ (reference sequence). This CDR3 has 14 amino acids. J lost 4 bases, V lost 6 bases, and 7 bases had no gene match. This record belongs to a study of sequential checkpoint blockade in melanoma. This sample's treatment: randomized to nivolumab then ipilimumab (arm A) or the reverse (arm B). From thawed PBMCs, live CD3+CD8+ cells negative for CD19 and CD56 were sorted. Sequencing was performed with immunoSEQ multiplex PCR; in TCRdb, only in-frame clones are kept and a portion is missing. The sample includes some 14,000 clones, roughly four fifths of them seen just once.

The TCR comes from a human patient with melanoma. Some clones in this sample may be carry-over from other donors' samples. J is TRBJ1-1 and V is TRBV13; 8 bases are a match to TRBD1. Sequencing was performed on CD8+ T cells sorted from blood (inferred from file names), taken from a patient given nivolumab and ipilimumab in sequence. CDR3 nucleotides: TGTGCCAGCAGTTCTCCTACAGGGGGCACTGAAGCTTTCTTT. It codes for CASSSPTGGTEAFF.